This T cell receptor beta chain is from a study of identical twins. Notes on the study in general: Findings came from cross-sectional statistics, without long-term follow-up of donors.

Unique molecular identifiers were present on cDNA, and template switching added a universal primer site. Each CDR3 protein gets one entry after TCRdb re-called the 5' RACE reads with MiXCR. The table includes a few hundred thousand distinct CDR3 sequences, 12% detected once. A remark on this clonotype: Its antigen is still unknown.

The same sample was also studied in work on yellow fever vaccine responses in identical twins.

This sequence originates from a woman between 18 and 30 years old in good health. Sequenced material: memory (CD45RO+) T cells sorted from blood.

CDR3 DNA: TGTGCCAGCAGTGACTCGGGCGGGTACAATGAGCAGTTCTTC. This sequence encodes CASSDSGGYNEQFF. V is TRBV6-4 and J is TRBJ2-1; possibly TRBD2 for D (5 bases). Per the germline V gene, CDR1 is MRHNA and CDR2 is SNTAGT. The V end was cut by 0 bases, the J end by 4 bases, with 7 bases between. This CDR3 comprises 14 residues.